A selection of T cell receptor beta chains follows, all from one sample in a study of T cell repertoires in cytomegalovirus infection. One entry per CDR3 protein, called by TCRdb with MiXCR from the reads. The data hold around 200,000 distinct CDR3 sequences, with about a sixth observed a single time. The sequencing sample was made of CD8+ T cells from PBMCs. The origin of the receptors is a human donor in good health (CMV status not recorded). Some clones in this sample may be carry-over from other donors' samples. Each CDR3 is given with its conserved first and last residue. Each record gives: D gene, J gene, V gene, clone size, CDR3 protein, CDR3 DNA. A D gene is named only where the DNA matches it firmly. Rows may omit the clone size; those that give it use once, few, many or a size class.

D gene: .
J gene: TRBJ2-1
V gene: TRBV27
clone size: .
CDR3 protein: CASSPTVPSYNEQFF
CDR3 DNA: TGTGCCAGCAGCCCGACAGTACCTTCCTACAATGAGCAGTTCTTC

D gene: TRBD2
J gene: TRBJ2-2
V gene: TRBV11-3
clone size: few
CDR3 protein: CASSLDPGLAGTGELFF
CDR3 DNA: TGTGCCAGCAGCTTAGATCCGGGACTAGCGGGGACCGGGGAGCTGTTTTTT

D gene: .
J gene: TRBJ2-7
V gene: TRBV7-8
clone size: .
CDR3 protein: CASSPHRAYEQYF
CDR3 DNA: TGTGCCAGCAGCCCTCATCGGGCTTACGAGCAGTACTTC

D gene: .
J gene: TRBJ2-7
V gene: TRBV7-2
clone size: .
CDR3 protein: CASSFFPGVYEQYF
CDR3 DNA: TGTGCCAGCAGCTTTTTCCCCGGAGTCTACGAGCAGTACTTC

D gene: .
J gene: TRBJ2-1
V gene: TRBV4-3
clone size: .
CDR3 protein: CASRKAGSSYNEQFF
CDR3 DNA: TGCGCCAGCAGGAAAGCGGGTAGCTCCTACAATGAGCAGTTCTTC

D gene: TRBD2
J gene: TRBJ2-3
V gene: TRBV20-1
clone size: .
CDR3 protein: CSARSSGGTDTQYF
CDR3 DNA: TGCAGTGCTAGGTCTAGCGGGGGCACAGATACGCAGTATTTT

D gene: .
J gene: TRBJ1-5
V gene: TRBV6-1
clone size: many
CDR3 protein: CASRRTESNQPQHF
CDR3 DNA: TGTGCCAGCAGGAGGACAGAGAGCAATCAGCCCCAGCATTTT

D gene: TRBD2
J gene: TRBJ2-7
V gene: TRBV11-2
clone size: .
CDR3 protein: CASTPSGGAHEQYF
CDR3 DNA: TGTGCCAGCACTCCAAGCGGGGGGGCCCACGAGCAGTACTTC

D gene: TRBD2
J gene: TRBJ2-7
V gene: TRBV7-6
clone size: few
CDR3 protein: CASSSGLAGGQAYEQYF
CDR3 DNA: TGTGCCAGCAGCTCCGGACTAGCGGGGGGTCAGGCCTACGAGCAGTACTTC

D gene: TRBD1
J gene: TRBJ2-7
V gene: TRBV7-2
clone size: few
CDR3 protein: CASSLRTGAYEQYF
CDR3 DNA: TGTGCCAGCAGCCTCCGGACAGGGGCCTACGAGCAGTACTTC

D gene: TRBD1
J gene: TRBJ2-7
V gene: TRBV12-3/TRBV12-4
clone size: .
CDR3 protein: CASSATGGFYYEQYF
CDR3 DNA: TGTGCCAGCAGTGCCACAGGGGGCTTCTACTACGAGCAGTACTTC

D gene: .
J gene: TRBJ1-4
V gene: TRBV2
clone size: once
CDR3 protein: CAIGLGVLGEKLFF
CDR3 DNA: TGTGCCATCGGCCTGGGAGTCCTGGGTGAAAAACTGTTTTTT

D gene: .
J gene: TRBJ1-5
V gene: TRBV19
clone size: .
CDR3 protein: CASKSLRGLVVGQPQHF
CDR3 DNA: TGTGCCAGTAAGTCTTTGAGGGGCCTGGTTGTTGGTCAGCCCCAGCATTTT

D gene: .
J gene: TRBJ1-4
V gene: TRBV14
clone size: .
CDR3 protein: CASSHQQRTNGKLFF
CDR3 DNA: TGTGCCAGCAGCCATCAGCAGAGAACTAATGGAAAACTGTTTTTT

D gene: .
J gene: TRBJ1-5
V gene: TRBV19
clone size: few
CDR3 protein: CASAGFGGNQPQHF
CDR3 DNA: TGTGCCAGTGCGGGCTTCGGGGGCAATCAGCCCCAGCATTTT

D gene: TRBD1
J gene: TRBJ2-3
V gene: TRBV7-2
clone size: .
CDR3 protein: CASSLNRDRITDTQYF
CDR3 DNA: TGTGCCAGCAGCTTGAACCGGGACAGAATCACAGATACGCAGTATTTT

D gene: .
J gene: TRBJ2-6
V gene: TRBV27
clone size: few
CDR3 protein: CASSFWGRGNSGANVLTF
CDR3 DNA: TGTGCCAGCAGTTTCTGGGGCAGGGGAAACTCTGGGGCCAACGTCCTGACTTTC

D gene: .
J gene: TRBJ1-3
V gene: TRBV30
clone size: .
CDR3 protein: CAWSLDRTSGNTIYF
CDR3 DNA: TGTGCCTGGAGCCTGGACAGAACCTCTGGAAACACCATATATTTT

D gene: TRBD2
J gene: TRBJ2-1
V gene: TRBV20-1
clone size: .
CDR3 protein: CSAKRGSSYNEQFF
CDR3 DNA: TGCAGTGCTAAGCGGGGGTCCTCCTACAATGAGCAGTTCTTC

D gene: .
J gene: TRBJ1-1
V gene: TRBV7-9
clone size: few
CDR3 protein: CASSLIRGGTEAFF
CDR3 DNA: TGTGCCAGCAGCTTGATTCGGGGGGGCACTGAAGCTTTCTTT

D gene: .
J gene: TRBJ2-5
V gene: TRBV6-6
clone size: few
CDR3 protein: CASLGRLETQYF
CDR3 DNA: TGTGCCTCCCTGGGGAGGCTCGAGACCCAGTACTTC

D gene: .
J gene: TRBJ2-7
V gene: TRBV10-3
clone size: .
CDR3 protein: CAISESNLAGNYEQYF
CDR3 DNA: TGTGCCATCAGTGAGTCGAACCTGGCAGGGAATTACGAGCAGTACTTC

D gene: TRBD2
J gene: TRBJ2-2
V gene: TRBV12-3/TRBV12-4
clone size: .
CDR3 protein: CASQPWSSGGERGPGELFF
CDR3 DNA: TGTGCCAGCCAACCTTGGTCTAGCGGGGGCGAACGCGGCCCCGGGGAGCTGTTTTTT

D gene: .
J gene: TRBJ1-2
V gene: TRBV28
clone size: few
CDR3 protein: CASSFVANYGYTF
CDR3 DNA: TGTGCCAGCAGTTTCGTAGCTAACTATGGCTACACCTTC

D gene: TRBD2
J gene: TRBJ2-1
V gene: TRBV7-8
clone size: .
CDR3 protein: CATIAGGPYNEQFF
CDR3 DNA: TGTGCCACCATAGCGGGGGGGCCTTACAATGAGCAGTTCTTC

D gene: TRBD2
J gene: TRBJ2-1
V gene: TRBV4-3
clone size: many
CDR3 protein: CASSQSGTSGYNEQFF
CDR3 DNA: TGCGCCAGCAGCCAAAGCGGGACTAGCGGCTACAATGAGCAGTTCTTC

D gene: .
J gene: TRBJ1-1
V gene: TRBV10-3
clone size: .
CDR3 protein: CAISEVGVPEAFF
CDR3 DNA: TGTGCCATCAGTGAGGTCGGGGTCCCTGAAGCTTTCTTT

D gene: .
J gene: TRBJ1-6
V gene: TRBV28
clone size: few
CDR3 protein: CASSFVKSSYNSPLHF
CDR3 DNA: TGTGCCAGCAGTTTTGTAAAAAGCTCCTATAATTCACCCCTCCACTTT

D gene: .
J gene: TRBJ1-1
V gene: TRBV7-9
clone size: .
CDR3 protein: CASSQDPWDTEAFF
CDR3 DNA: TGTGCCAGCTCCCAGGACCCATGGGACACTGAAGCTTTCTTT

D gene: .
J gene: TRBJ2-2
V gene: TRBV6-6
clone size: .
CDR3 protein: CASSLNTPNTGELFF
CDR3 DNA: TGTGCCAGCAGCTTGAACACCCCGAACACCGGGGAGCTGTTTTTT

D gene: .
J gene: TRBJ2-1
V gene: TRBV30
clone size: .
CDR3 protein: CAWSKLNEQFF
CDR3 DNA: TGTGCCTGGAGTAAACTTAATGAGCAGTTCTTC

D gene: .
J gene: TRBJ1-1
V gene: TRBV4-1
clone size: .
CDR3 protein: CASSQELAALNTEAFF
CDR3 DNA: TGCGCCAGCAGCCAAGAGCTAGCGGCCCTGAACACTGAAGCTTTCTTT

D gene: .
J gene: TRBJ2-1
V gene: TRBV30
clone size: .
CDR3 protein: CAGEGGHEQFF
CDR3 DNA: TGTGCCGGAGAAGGGGGACATGAGCAGTTCTTC

D gene: .
J gene: TRBJ2-3
V gene: TRBV7-2
clone size: .
CDR3 protein: CASSLNGGTDTQYF
CDR3 DNA: TGTGCCAGCAGCTTAAATGGGGGCACAGATACGCAGTATTTT

D gene: .
J gene: TRBJ2-3
V gene: TRBV7-6
clone size: many
CDR3 protein: CASSPGGSTDTQYF
CDR3 DNA: TGTGCCAGCAGCCCTGGGGGGAGCACAGATACGCAGTATTTT

D gene: .
J gene: TRBJ2-6
V gene: TRBV7-8
clone size: .
CDR3 protein: CASSLSEGARANVLTF
CDR3 DNA: TGTGCCAGCAGCTTAAGTGAAGGCGCGAGGGCCAACGTCCTGACTTTC

D gene: TRBD1
J gene: TRBJ2-7
V gene: TRBV5-5
clone size: few
CDR3 protein: CASSSRDRLTYEQYF
CDR3 DNA: TGTGCCAGCAGCTCCCGGGACAGGTTAACCTACGAGCAGTACTTC

D gene: .
J gene: TRBJ1-2
V gene: TRBV30
clone size: .
CDR3 protein: CAWLGLFGYTF
CDR3 DNA: TGTGCCTGGCTGGGACTGTTCGGCTACACCTTC

D gene: .
J gene: TRBJ1-5
V gene: TRBV7-2
clone size: few
CDR3 protein: CASSLNRADNQPQHF
CDR3 DNA: TGTGCCAGCAGCTTAAACAGGGCGGACAATCAGCCCCAGCATTTT

D gene: TRBD1
J gene: TRBJ2-7
V gene: TRBV6-8
clone size: .
CDR3 protein: CASSYFYWTGIFYEQYF
CDR3 DNA: TGTGCCAGCAGTTACTTCTACTGGACAGGGATCTTCTACGAGCAGTACTTC

D gene: .
J gene: TRBJ2-7
V gene: TRBV7-6
clone size: .
CDR3 protein: CASSLRNRVSHEQYF
CDR3 DNA: TGTGCCAGCAGCTTAAGGAACAGGGTAAGCCACGAGCAGTACTTC

D gene: .
J gene: TRBJ1-4
V gene: TRBV30
clone size: few
CDR3 protein: CAWTEDLNNEKLFF
CDR3 DNA: TGTGCCTGGACGGAGGACCTAAATAATGAAAAACTGTTTTTT

D gene: .
J gene: TRBJ2-1
V gene: TRBV29-1
clone size: .
CDR3 protein: CSVEISNEQFF
CDR3 DNA: TGCAGCGTTGAGATCAGCAATGAGCAGTTCTTC

D gene: .
J gene: TRBJ1-4
V gene: TRBV4-1
clone size: .
CDR3 protein: CASSPAGEKLFF
CDR3 DNA: TGCGCCAGCAGCCCTGCGGGTGAAAAACTGTTTTTT

D gene: .
J gene: TRBJ1-5
V gene: TRBV6-2/TRBV6-3
clone size: .
CDR3 protein: CASSLSGASQPQHF
CDR3 DNA: TGTGCCAGCAGTTTATCAGGGGCGAGCCAGCCCCAGCATTTT

D gene: TRBD1
J gene: TRBJ2-7
V gene: TRBV6-2/TRBV6-3
clone size: .
CDR3 protein: CASSLDRGREQYF
CDR3 DNA: TGTGCCAGCAGTCTGGACAGGGGTAGAGAGCAGTACTTC

D gene: TRBD1
J gene: TRBJ1-4
V gene: TRBV7-9
clone size: .
CDR3 protein: CASSYGQVNNEKLFF
CDR3 DNA: TGTGCCAGCAGCTACGGACAGGTCAATAATGAAAAACTGTTTTTT

D gene: TRBD1
J gene: TRBJ1-1
V gene: TRBV7-9
clone size: .
CDR3 protein: CASSSGQTGTEAFF
CDR3 DNA: TGTGCCAGCAGCTCGGGACAGACGGGCACTGAAGCTTTCTTT

D gene: .
J gene: TRBJ1-1
V gene: TRBV28
clone size: few
CDR3 protein: CASRDSTEAFF
CDR3 DNA: TGTGCCAGCAGGGACAGCACTGAAGCTTTCTTT

D gene: TRBD1
J gene: TRBJ1-1
V gene: TRBV7-2
clone size: .
CDR3 protein: CASSPRDRSHTEAFF
CDR3 DNA: TGTGCCAGCAGCCCCCGGGACAGGTCTCACACTGAAGCTTTCTTT

D gene: TRBD2
J gene: TRBJ2-7
V gene: TRBV4-3
clone size: few
CDR3 protein: CASSRGLEFDEQYF
CDR3 DNA: TGCGCCAGCAGCCGGGGACTAGAATTTGACGAGCAGTACTTC

D gene: .
J gene: TRBJ2-1
V gene: TRBV13
clone size: .
CDR3 protein: CASSPGEGFRNEQFF
CDR3 DNA: TGTGCCAGCAGCCCCGGCGAGGGATTCAGAAATGAGCAGTTCTTC

D gene: .
J gene: TRBJ1-6
V gene: TRBV5-6
clone size: few
CDR3 protein: CASSLGDSLHF
CDR3 DNA: TGTGCCAGCAGCTTGGGGGATTCCCTCCACTTT

D gene: .
J gene: TRBJ1-2
V gene: TRBV27
clone size: few
CDR3 protein: CASSFTGRGYTF
CDR3 DNA: TGTGCCAGCAGTTTCACAGGGAGAGGCTACACCTTC

D gene: .
J gene: TRBJ2-1
V gene: TRBV12-3/TRBV12-4
clone size: few
CDR3 protein: CASSLEGTGIEQFF
CDR3 DNA: TGTGCCAGCAGTTTAGAAGGGACGGGTATTGAGCAGTTCTTC